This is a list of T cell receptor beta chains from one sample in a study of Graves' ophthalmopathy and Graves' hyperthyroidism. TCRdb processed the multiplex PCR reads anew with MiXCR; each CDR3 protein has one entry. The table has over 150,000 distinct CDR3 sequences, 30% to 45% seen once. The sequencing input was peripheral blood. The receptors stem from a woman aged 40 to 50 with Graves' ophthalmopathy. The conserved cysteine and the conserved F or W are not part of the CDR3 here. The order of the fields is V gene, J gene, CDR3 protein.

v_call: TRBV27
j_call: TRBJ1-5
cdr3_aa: ASRIQGGMDQPQH

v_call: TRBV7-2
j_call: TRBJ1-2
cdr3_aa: ASSLSPGVIGQDT

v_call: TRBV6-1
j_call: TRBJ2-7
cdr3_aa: ASRETSGGPLA

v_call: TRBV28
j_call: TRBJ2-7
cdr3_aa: ASSLSGLAGIYEQY

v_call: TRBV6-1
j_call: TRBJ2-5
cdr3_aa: ASSRANRETQY

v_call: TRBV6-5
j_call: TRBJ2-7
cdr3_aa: ASSYSPGLSSYEQY

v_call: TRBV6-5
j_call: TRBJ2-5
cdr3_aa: ASSYMETQY

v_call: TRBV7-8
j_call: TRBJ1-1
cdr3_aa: ASSLAEGGWTEAF

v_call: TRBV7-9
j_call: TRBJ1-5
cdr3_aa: ASSLEGVLQPQH

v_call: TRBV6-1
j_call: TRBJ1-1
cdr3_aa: ASTRRQGALNTEAF

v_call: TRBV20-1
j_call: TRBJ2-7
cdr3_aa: SARGDRVTEQY

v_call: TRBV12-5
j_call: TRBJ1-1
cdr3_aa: ASGSGGPRDTEAF

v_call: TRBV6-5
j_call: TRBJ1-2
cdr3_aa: ASSYQQADYGYT

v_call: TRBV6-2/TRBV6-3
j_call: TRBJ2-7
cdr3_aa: ASSSRGIYEQY

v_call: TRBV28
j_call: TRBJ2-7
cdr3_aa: ASTERDRGTLGQY

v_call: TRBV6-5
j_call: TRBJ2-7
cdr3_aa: ASSQTRGSRLNEQY

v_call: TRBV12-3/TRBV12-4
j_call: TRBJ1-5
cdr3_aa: ASSFRRQHNQPQH

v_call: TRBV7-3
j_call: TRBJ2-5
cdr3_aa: ASSQGQGQETQY

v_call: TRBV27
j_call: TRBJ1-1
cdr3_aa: ASSSGEVNTEAF

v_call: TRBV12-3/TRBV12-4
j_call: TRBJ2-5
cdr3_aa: ASSGFRETQY

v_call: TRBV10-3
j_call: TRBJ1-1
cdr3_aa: AISESKGYTEAF

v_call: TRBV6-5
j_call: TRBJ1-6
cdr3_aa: ASSYSIGGPGGNSPLH

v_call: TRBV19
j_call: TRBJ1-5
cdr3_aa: ATSRQGSNQPQH

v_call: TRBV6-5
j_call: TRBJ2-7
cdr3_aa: ASSYSRPGAYEQY

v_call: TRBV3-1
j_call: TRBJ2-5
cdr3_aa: ASSPPPTSGGRQETQY

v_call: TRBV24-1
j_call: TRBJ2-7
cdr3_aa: ATQTSSPPYEQY

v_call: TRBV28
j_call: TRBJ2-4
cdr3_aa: ASSIGMAKNIQY

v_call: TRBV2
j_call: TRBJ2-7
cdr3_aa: ASSETQDLYEQY

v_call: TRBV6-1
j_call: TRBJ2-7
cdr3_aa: ASSEASLSLLARYEQY

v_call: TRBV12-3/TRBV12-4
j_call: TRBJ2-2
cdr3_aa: ASSPDRGGSGELF

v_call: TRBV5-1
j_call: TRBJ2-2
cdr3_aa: ASSLAGGGTGELF

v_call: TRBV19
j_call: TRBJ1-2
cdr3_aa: ASSIGAGFGYT

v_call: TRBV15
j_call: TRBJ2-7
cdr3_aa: ATSRDLASGSSYEQY

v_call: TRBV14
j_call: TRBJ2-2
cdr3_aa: ASKRTGENTGELF

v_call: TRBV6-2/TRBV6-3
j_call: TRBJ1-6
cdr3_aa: ASRYDPGQGFTPLH

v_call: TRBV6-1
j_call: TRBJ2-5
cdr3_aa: ASSTGLAGRETQY

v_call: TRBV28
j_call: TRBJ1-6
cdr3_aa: ASTKQNSPLH

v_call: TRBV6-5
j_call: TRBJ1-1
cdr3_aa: ASSYEGDTEAF

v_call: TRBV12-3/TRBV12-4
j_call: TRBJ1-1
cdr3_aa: ASSLERGITEAF

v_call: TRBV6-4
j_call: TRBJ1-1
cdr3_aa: ASKPTAGFTEAF

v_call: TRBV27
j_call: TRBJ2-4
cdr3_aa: ASSPSGTWSAKNIQY

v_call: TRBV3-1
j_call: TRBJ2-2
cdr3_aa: ASSQYGLQSTGELF

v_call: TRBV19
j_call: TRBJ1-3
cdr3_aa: ASSIGGSRSGNTIY

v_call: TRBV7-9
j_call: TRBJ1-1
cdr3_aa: ASSLGSRRTEAF

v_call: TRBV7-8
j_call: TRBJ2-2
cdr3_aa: ASSFYRTSGTGELF

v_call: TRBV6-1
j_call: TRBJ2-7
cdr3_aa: ASSESAINPYEQY

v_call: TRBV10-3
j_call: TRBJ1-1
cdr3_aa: ASRTGGNTEAF

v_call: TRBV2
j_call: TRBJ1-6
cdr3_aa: ASREEGRGTLH

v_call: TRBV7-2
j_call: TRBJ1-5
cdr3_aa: ASSLAQVKGGAGSQH

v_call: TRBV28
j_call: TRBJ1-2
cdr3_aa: ASSPSDGKREGNYGYT

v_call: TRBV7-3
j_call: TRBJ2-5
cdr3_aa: ASSSTSGSGETQY